These 8 T cell receptor beta chains came from one sample sequenced in a study of shared clonotypes between healthy human individuals. Naive CD8 isolation took CD45RO-negative cells positively selected for CCR7 and excluded terminally differentiated effector memory CD45RA+ cells. The repertoire was sequenced with immunoSEQ multiplex PCR; TCRdb's copy has only in-frame clones and lacks some. Of approximately 650,000 clones listed, over 95% were seen once; the top ten hold around 0.11%. The sample comprised naive CD8+ T cells sorted from blood. The origin of the receptors is a woman in her twenties or thirties in good health.

The chain couples TRBV28 to TRBJ2-1; the D call may be TRBD1 or TRBD2 (6 bases each). V lost 6 bases, J lost 5 bases, and 14 bases lay in between. Germline V gives CDR1 MDHEN, CDR2 SYDVKM. The CDR3 runs to 14 residues. The CDR3 DNA is TGTGCCAGCAGACTCAGGGGAGGTGACAATGAGCAGTTCTTC. Amino acid sequence: CASRLRGGDNEQFF.

The J gene is TRBJ1-1, the V gene TRBV27; D gene unclear. The CDR3 totals 13 residues. Germline values: CDR1 MNHEY, CDR2 SMNVEV (reference sequence). The V end was cut by 3 bases, the J end by 5 bases, with 10 bases between. CDR3 sequence reads: CASSFGGDTEAFF. In DNA, the CDR3 is TGTGCCAGCAGTTTCGGCGGCGATACTGAAGCTTTCTTT.

The J gene is TRBJ2-7, the V gene TRBV7-8, with TRBD2 matching over 9 bases. With 3 bases clipped from V and 5 bases from J, the junction kept 14 bases outside the gene matches. Germline V gene sequence: CDR1 SGHVS, CDR2 FQNEAQ. The CDR3 length is 17 residues. The CDR3 DNA sequence: TGTGCCAGCAGCTTGGTATCTAGCGGGGACTTATGGGACGAGCAGTACTTC. Encoded protein: CASSLVSSGDLWDEQYF. Variable domain in full (rest from reference TRBV7-8 and TRBJ2-7): GAGVSQSPRYKVAKRGQDVALRCDPISGHVSLFWYQQALGQGPEFLTYFQNEAQLDKSGLPSDRFFAERPEGSVSTLKIQRTQQEDSAVYLCASSLVSSGDLWDEQYFGPGTRLTVT.

The chain is built from TRBV28 and TRBJ2-7; 7 positions agree with TRBD1. V shed 5 bases and J 4 bases; nucleotides not matched to a gene: 8. The germline V gene encodes CDR1 MDHEN and CDR2 SYDVKM. This CDR3 comprises 14 residues. CDR3 protein: CASSTYDRAYEQYF. As DNA, the CDR3 is TGTGCCAGCAGTACTTACGACAGGGCGTACGAGCAGTACTTC.

The table lists this clone with a count of one. The chain carries TRBV6-5 and TRBJ1-2, with D perhaps TRBD1 (5 bases). The germline V and J ends were trimmed by 6 bases and 1 base, with 12 bases remaining between them. This CDR3 spans 14 amino acids. Germline CDR1 MNHEY, CDR2 SVGAGI. The CDR3 nucleotides read TGTGCCAGCAGCCAAGGTCAGGGTAACTATGGCTACACCTTC. Amino acids: CASSQGQGNYGYTF.

V and J are TRBV4-1 and TRBJ2-2; 7 bases align to TRBD2. The CDR3 loop spans 16 amino acids. The J segment lost 4 bases and the V segment lost 1 base, leaving 6 bases of the junction unmatched. The germline CDR1 and CDR2 sequences are MGHRA and YSYEKL. CDR3 sequence: CASSQGGEGPTGELFF. In DNA form, the CDR3 reads TGCGCCAGCAGCCAAGGGGGGGAGGGCCCCACCGGGGAGCTGTTTTTT.

The rearrangement links TRBV28 to TRBJ2-1, with TRBD2 matching over 9 bases. The CDR3 consists of 18 residues. The germline V gene has CDR1 MDHEN and CDR2 SYDVKM. Trimming cost V 3 bases and J 0 bases; bases outside gene matches: 9. The CDR3 DNA is TGTGCCAGCAGTTTTCTGCTAGCGGGGAAGAGCTCCTACAATGAGCAGTTCTTC. It specifies CASSFLLAGKSSYNEQFF.

A note on this clone: An end of the junction does not agree with germline; a read error may underlie this. V gene TRBV11-2 combines with J gene TRBJ2-7, with D perhaps TRBD1 (6 bases). Germline assignment: CDR1 SGHAT and CDR2 FQNNGV. The CDR3 is made up of 8 amino acids. The DNA for the CDR3 is TGTGCCAGCAGCCCAGGGGTCTTC. Translating gives CASSPGVF.